The entry that follows covers one T cell receptor beta chain sequence. The clone's antigen remains unknown. Base qualities are not at hand, and no much larger clone is one base apart. The collaborating institutions used their own protocols to collect whole blood in K2EDTA tubes. For TCRbeta analysis, collaborators shipped samples as frozen whole blood, isolated PBMCs, or DNA extracted from either of those sample types. TCRbeta CDR3 regions were amplified from genomic DNA using the immunoSEQ Assay, a bias-controlled multiplex PCR. As for how the authors treated the data: Within the assay, amplification of reference gene primers was used to estimate how many nucleated cells each sample contained. To quantify the absolute abundance of each unique TCRbeta CDR3 rearrangement, sequence reads were collapsed and filtered. For each sample, productive Simpson clonality was calculated by taking the square root of Simpson's diversity index across productive rearrangements. The immuneACCESS repertoire file appears here via TCRdb, limited to in-frame rearrangements. These files lack a portion of the clones; in checked studies, under half of the deficit traces to unresolved V genes, and the cause of the others is not known. The DNA was the basis for D and trimming; V, J and clone size are from that table. Counted in this sample were some 96,000 clones; 70% to 90% of them appeared once. Of the sample, around 15% is held by the ten largest clones.

Ends trimmed: V by 3 bases, J by 9 bases; bases unmatched to a gene: 15. Spanning cysteine to phenylalanine, the CDR3 consists of 16 amino acids. The retained sequence is limited to the CDR3, 48 bases, with the frame set at the first base. Via the germline V gene, CDR1 is KGHSH and CDR2 LQKENI. The entry originates in a study of blood T cell repertoires in COVID-19 (dated by TCRdb to the early 2020s). For the wider study: Samples covering the acute and convalescent phases of COVID-19 were provided by collaborators in the United States, Italy and Spain. The prospective study material was composed of cDNA or gDNA derived from T cells, B-cell-depleted T cells, or PBMCs. The dataset comprised deeply sampled blood TCRbeta repertoires from subjects exposed to, actively infected with, or recovered from COVID-19. The repertoires were made available in a free public database intended to serve as a resource for research on the immune response to SARS-CoV-2. Samples came from the ongoing ImmuneRACE study (first 160 participants) plus 1,254 subjects from 6 global collaborators. Nearly every sample came with metadata listing a de-identified subject ID, COVID-19 status, age in years and sex. Where available, HLA class I and class II types were obtained from metadata supplied by the sample provider rather than from assay-based typing. Findings and caveats that apply to the study as a whole: The amount of clinical and demographic metadata varied by source and participant and was provided uncurated.

The chain was built from TRBV18 and TRBJ2-7; TRBD1 agrees with 9 junctional bases. The TCR comes from a man between 45 and 60 years old with active or convalescent COVID-19. The sample comprised peripheral blood. The nucleotide sequence is given as TGTGCCAGCTCACCTACCCGACCCGGGACAGGGAGTTTGCAGTACTTC. Its translation reads: CASSPTRPGTGSLQYF.